The 13 T cell receptor beta chains below come from one sample, sequenced in a study of T cells in Graves' hyperthyroidism and ophthalmopathy. Amplification of TCR beta CDR3 regions was performed using RNA transcripts as template. Researchers ran a first-round RT-PCR on the TCR CDR3 using the HTBI primer set. TCRdb re-called the multiplex PCR reads with MiXCR, one entry per CDR3 protein. Among about 720,000 distinct CDR3 sequences, roughly 15% were seen once, and the ten largest hold roughly 8%. What was sequenced was blood. The receptors derive from a man younger than 30 with Graves' hyperthyroidism.

This chain connects TRBV13 to TRBJ2-5; no clear D gene. The CDR3 length is 13 residues. The germline gives CDR1 PRHDT, CDR2 FYEKMQ (reference sequence). Trimming left V 5 bases short and J 6 bases short, with 13 bases between. CDR3 protein: CASSEVDGQTQYF. The DNA of the CDR3 is TGTGCCAGCAGCGAAGTGGATGGCCAGACCCAGTACTTC.

The chain links TRBV4-2 to TRBJ2-7; 9 bases map to TRBD2. The V and J ends lost 0 bases and 3 bases, in that order; junction bases with no gene match: 6. CDR1 is LGHNA, CDR2 YNFKEQ, per germline. The CDR3 spans 16 residues. The DNA of the CDR3 is TGTGCCAGCAGCCAAGATCCAAGGACTAGCGACTACGAGCAGTACTTC. Its translation is CASSQDPRTSDYEQYF.

This clonotype appeared many times. The V and J genes are TRBV28 and TRBJ1-5; D not certain. The CDR3 has 15 residues. Germline V gene sequence: CDR1 MDHEN, CDR2 SYDVKM. The ends were cut back, 6 bases at V and 0 bases at J, with 12 bases in the middle. The CDR3 sequence: CASSLDWYSNQPQHF. The CDR3, as DNA: TGTGCCAGCAGCCTCGACTGGTATAGCAATCAGCCCCAGCATTTT.

The chain uses TRBV20-1 and TRBJ2-3; TRBD2 aligns across 10 bases. There are 15 residues in the CDR3. CDR1 is DFQATT and CDR2 is SNEGSKA in the germline V gene (reference sequence). V lost 1 base and J lost 4; bases outside the gene matches: 5. The CDR3 DNA sequence: TGCAGTGCTAGAGTTCCTAGCGGGAGCCCAGATACGCAGTATTTT. Amino acids: CSARVPSGSPDTQYF.

This clonotype has ten or more counts. The CDR3 bases are TGTGCCAGCAGCGCCAACCGACAAGTAGGGACCCAGTACTTC. It yields the protein CASSANRQVGTQYF. The chain has TRBV2 and TRBJ2-5; D is undetermined. Trimming took 6 bases from V and 7 from J, leaving 18 bases between them. Germline values: CDR1 SNHLY, CDR2 FYNNEI. This CDR3 is 14 amino acids long.

This clonotype came up many times. CDR3 loop: CASSVYQGQETQYF. The CDR3 bases are TGTGCCAGCAGCGTCTACCAGGGGCAAGAGACCCAGTACTTC. This chain links TRBV7-8 with TRBJ2-5, with D maybe TRBD1 (6 bases). V lost 5 bases and J 2 bases, leaving 12 bases between the germline ends. This CDR3 region has 14 residues. Germline lookup yields CDR1 SGHVS and CDR2 FQNEAQ.

This clonotype was picked up many times. The CDR3 DNA is TGTGCCAGCTCACCCCCGATTCGGACTGAAGCTTTCTTT. Protein product: CASSPPIRTEAFF. The rearrangement joins TRBV18 to TRBJ1-1, with D hard to call. The CDR3 spans 13 residues. Trimming shortened V by 3 bases and J by 5 bases, and 10 bases separated the two germline ends. Germline V gene data show CDR1 as KGHSH and CDR2 as LQKENI.

This clonotype was observed a handful of times. The chain is built from TRBV28 and TRBJ2-5, with 8 bases that match TRBD1. Germline trimming cut 4 bases from V and 2 bases from J; bases unmatched to any gene: 15. The CDR3 is 18 residues long. The V gene's germline CDR1 is MDHEN and CDR2 SYDVKM. The CDR3 bases are TGTGCCAGCAGTTCCTTCGACAGGGGAGGCGTCGGGCAAGAGACCCAGTACTTC. Protein: CASSSFDRGGVGQETQYF.

This clonotype was seen repeatedly, ten times or more. The chain has TRBV28 and TRBJ2-7; 9 nucleotides agree with TRBD1. The J segment lost 3 bases and the V segment lost 8 bases, leaving 5 bases of the junction unmatched. Germline CDR1 reads MDHEN; CDR2 reads SYDVKM. The CDR3 runs 13 residues. DNA for the CDR3: TGTGCCAGCGGACAGGGGAGGGGCTACGAGCAGTACTTC. The encoded protein is CASGQGRGYEQYF.

CDR3 in amino acids: CAWSGALNTGELFF. The CDR3 DNA follows: TGTGCCTGGAGTGGGGCCTTGAACACCGGGGAGCTGTTTTTT. This rearrangement joins TRBV30 to TRBJ2-2; D not resolved. Germline V gives CDR1 GTSNPN, CDR2 SVGIG (reference sequence). This CDR3 contains 14 residues. V shed 1 base and J shed 1 base, with 7 bases lying between them.

This clonotype came up a few times. This chain connects TRBV12-3 or TRBV12-4 to TRBJ1-3; no reliable D call. Deletions cut 7 bases from V and 0 bases from J, with 13 bases between. The CDR3 is 15 amino acids. CDR3 DNA sequence: TGTGCCAGCACTTCCGGCGGCAGCTCTGGAAACACCATATATTTT. Residues: CASTSGGSSGNTIYF.

This chain connects TRBV12-5 to TRBJ2-7; 7 bases agree with TRBD1. With V trimmed by 6 bases and J by 1 base, 9 bases remained unmatched. CDR1 and CDR2 (germline): LGHNT, FRNRAP. This CDR3 is built from 15 residues. The CDR3 sequence: CASGTGTDLSYEQYF. The CDR3 nucleotides are TGTGCTAGTGGAACAGGGACAGACCTTTCCTACGAGCAGTACTTC.

This clonotype was counted many times. The rearrangement uses TRBV28 and TRBJ2-7; unclear D gene. Germline assignment: CDR1 MDHEN and CDR2 SYDVKM. This CDR3 region has 14 residues. With 6 bases removed from V and 0 bases from J, the gap between germline ends came to 12 bases. CDR3 DNA: TGTGCCAGCAGGGTATCGTCCAGCTCCTACGAGCAGTACTTC. Residues: CASRVSSSSYEQYF.